The 18 T cell receptor beta chains given below trace back to one sample, sequenced in a study of T-cell memory formation after mild COVID-19 (dated by TCRdb to the early 2020s). Libraries were prepared through 5' RACE. Data came from an Illumina NovaSeq 6000. Starting from the raw public reads, TCRdb applied fastp trimming at Q25, assembled clones with MiXCR and retained in-frame beta chains. All rows with the same CDR3 protein become a single entry with the most common DNA and genes. Present in this sample are fewer than 600,000 distinct CDR3 sequences, roughly 20% of which were seen just once. The ten biggest clones cover roughly 8.3% of the sample. The sequenced sample was PBMCs or a T cell subset sorted from them (not recorded which). These receptors were obtained from an adult woman who had mild COVID-19 (a few samples of this study predate the infection). The sample titles of this study are shuffled in the database, so cell type and time point are left out; the donor was told from shared clones.

This sequence joins TRBV29-1 and TRBJ1-3; 8 bases line up with TRBD1. CDR3 size: 13 residues. Germline assignment: CDR1 SQVTM and CDR2 ANQGSEA. After removal of 6 bases from V and 2 bases from J, the junction contained 3 bases not matched to a gene. The CDR3 DNA follows: TGCAGCGTCCTACAGGGGGCTGGAAACACCATATATTTT. Protein sequence: CSVLQGAGNTIYF.

The V gene is TRBV15, the J gene TRBJ2-1, with D perhaps TRBD2 (6 bases). The CDR3 covers 15 residues. Germline loops: CDR1 LNHNV, CDR2 YYDKDF (reference sequence). V was clipped by 1 base and J by 3 bases, with 10 bases between them. The CDR3 reads CATSRAAGIYNEQFF. The CDR3 DNA follows: TGTGCCACCAGCAGAGCGGCGGGGATCTACAATGAGCAGTTCTTC.

The rearrangement joins TRBV27 to TRBJ1-4; D is unresolved. Germline values: CDR1 MNHEY, CDR2 SMNVEV (reference sequence). This CDR3 is built from 15 residues. V gave up 8 bases and J gave up 8 bases, with 21 bases separating them. CDR3 loop: CASGPSAFRVEKLFF. The DNA for the CDR3 is TGTGCCAGCGGACCTTCCGCTTTCCGGGTCGAAAAACTGTTTTTT.

The chain links TRBV19 to TRBJ2-7, with a possible D match to TRBD2 (6 bases). The CDR3 totals 13 residues. Germline V CDR1 and CDR2: LNHDA, SQIVND (reference sequence). The V end lost 6 bases, the J end lost 4 bases, and 13 bases lay between the germline ends. The CDR3 region is CASSSTSRYEQYF. The CDR3 nucleotides read TGTGCCAGTAGCTCCACTAGCAGATACGAGCAGTACTTC.

This clonotype appeared a few times. The chain couples TRBV20-1 to TRBJ2-7, with D unclear. Germline CDR1 reads DFQATT; CDR2 reads SNEGSKA (reference sequence). The CDR3 sequence is 13 residues long. Trimming pared 8 bases from V and 7 bases from J, leaving 21 bases between. This CDR3 is CSMTHLTLMEQYF. DNA of the CDR3: TGCAGTATGACACACCTCACCCTAATGGAGCAGTACTTC.

The chain recombines TRBV9 with TRBJ1-3; no clear D gene. Germline assignment: CDR1 SGDLS and CDR2 YYNGEE. The CDR3 has 15 amino acids. The V and J ends lost 1 base and 0 bases respectively, with 8 bases between them. The CDR3 bases are TGTGCCAGCAGCGTATCAATCCGCTCTGGAAACACCATATATTTT. Its protein is CASSVSIRSGNTIYF. The full variable domain, rest sourced from reference TRBV9 and TRBJ1-3, is DSGVTQTPKHLITATGQRVTLRCSPRSGDLSVYWYQQSLDQGLQFLIQYYNGEERAKGNILERFSAQQFPDLHSELNLSSLELGDSALYFCASSVSIRSGNTIYFGEGSWLTVV.

This clonotype was counted a few times. The chain recombines TRBV14 with TRBJ1-1; 7 bases fit TRBD1. This CDR3 spans 15 amino acids. Germline loops: CDR1 SGHDN, CDR2 FVKESK. J lost 6 bases, V lost 7 bases, and 14 bases had no gene match. In nucleotides, the CDR3 is TGTGCCAGCAAAAGTCAGACAGGGATGAGTTCTGAAGCTTTCTTT. Translated: CASKSQTGMSSEAFF.

This clonotype occurred many times. This sequence joins TRBV24-1 and TRBJ2-3; D is unresolved. The ends were cut back, 3 bases at V and 3 bases at J, with 9 bases in the middle. The CDR3 has 14 amino acids. Per germline, CDR1 KGHDR and CDR2 SFDVKD. Here the CDR3 reads CATSDVGPTDTQYF. Written as DNA, the CDR3 is TGTGCCACCAGTGATGTTGGGCCGACAGATACGCAGTATTTT.

In this sample, this clonotype turned up many times. The chain is built from TRBV5-1 and TRBJ2-5; 8 bases line up with TRBD2. There are 16 residues in the CDR3. The junction had 11 bases not matched to a gene; V was cut back by 4 bases and J by 3 bases. CDR1 SGHRS and CDR2 YFSETQ come from the germline V gene. The chain's CDR3 is CASSVPWSGGKETQYF. The CDR3 nucleotides read TGCGCCAGCAGCGTGCCGTGGAGCGGGGGAAAAGAGACCCAGTACTTC.

In its sample, this clonotype was seen a few times. J is TRBJ2-5 and V is TRBV4-2; 11 nucleotides match TRBD2. In germline, CDR1 is LGHNA, CDR2 YNFKEQ. The junction had 5 bases not matched to a gene; V was cut back by 3 bases and J by 2 bases. This CDR3 has 16 residues. The CDR3 DNA reads TGTGCCAGCAGCCAGGGACTAGCGGAAAAACAAGAGACCCAGTACTTC. Translating gives CASSQGLAEKQETQYF.

The chain links TRBV12-3 or TRBV12-4 to TRBJ1-6; 9 bases are shared with TRBD1. This CDR3 comprises 16 residues. V lost 4 bases to trimming and J lost 10 bases; unmatched junction nucleotides: 11. CDR3 sequence (DNA): TGTGCCAGCAGTTACGCCGGGACAGGGTCAGGATCACCCCTCCACTTT. Protein sequence: CASSYAGTGSGSPLHF.

This clonotype was observed a handful of times. The V call is TRBV25-1, the J call TRBJ2-2; weak D call: TRBD1 (6 bases). Germline V gene lookup returns CDR1 MGHDK and CDR2 SYGVNS. Trimming left V 6 bases short and J 4 bases short, with 18 bases between. CDR3 length: 16 amino acids. CDR3 protein: CASRGDTNRGTGELFF. In nucleotides, the CDR3 is TGTGCCAGCAGAGGGGACACCAACCGGGGCACCGGGGAGCTGTTTTTT.

This clonotype appeared a few times. The chain employs TRBV3-1 and TRBJ2-1; D not resolved. Trimming shortened V by 2 bases and J by 3 bases, and 8 bases separated the two germline ends. CDR1 and CDR2 (germline): LGHDT, YNNKEL (reference sequence). CDR3 length equals 14 residues. The CDR3, as DNA: TGTGCCAGCAGCCAAATAAAAGACTACAATGAGCAGTTCTTC. Residues: CASSQIKDYNEQFF.

About this clonotype: This clone may be a read error of a much larger clone one base away. J is TRBJ1-1 and V is TRBV2, with 7 bases that match TRBD1. V lost 5 bases, J lost 0 bases, and 3 bases stayed unmatched. The CDR3 totals 14 residues. Germline V gene lookup returns CDR1 SNHLY and CDR2 FYNNEI. This chain's CDR3 is CASSFGTVNTEAFF. CDR3 in DNA: TGTGCCAGCAGTTTCGGGACAGTGAACACTGAAGCTTTCTTT.

This clonotype was recorded a few times. CDR3 sequence: CASSPSGALNTEAFF. The CDR3 DNA is TGTGCCAGCAGCCCCTCGGGGGCCCTGAACACTGAAGCTTTCTTT. The V call is TRBV3-1, the J call TRBJ1-1; D might be TRBD1 (6 bases). This CDR3 has 15 amino acids. Germline V CDR1 and CDR2: LGHDT, YNNKEL (reference sequence). Trimming left V 4 bases short and J 0 bases short, with 12 bases between.

This clonotype was detected a few times. The gene calls are TRBV10-3 and TRBJ2-5, with TRBD1 matching 12 bases. The V segment lost 5 bases and the J segment 5 bases; nucleotides outside the gene matches: 9. Looked up from germline, CDR1 is ENHRY and CDR2 is SYGVKD. The CDR3 totals 16 residues. CDR3 sequence: CAISPPGGQGAETQYF. CDR3 sequence (DNA): TGTGCCATCAGTCCCCCGGGGGGACAGGGGGCGGAGACCCAGTACTTC.

This clonotype has just a few counts. The chain combines TRBV9 with TRBJ2-2; perhaps D is TRBD1 or TRBD2 (5 bases each). The germline V gene encodes CDR1 SGDLS and CDR2 YYNGEE. The V end was cut by 0 bases, the J end by 6 bases, with 6 bases between. The CDR3 sequence is 13 residues long. This chain's CDR3 is CASSVGGAGELFF. The CDR3 region has the DNA TGTGCCAGCAGCGTAGGAGGGGCCGGGGAGCTGTTTTTT.

The chain uses TRBV23-1 and TRBJ2-1, with D possibly being TRBD2 (5 bases). TRBV23-1 carries the ORF label, with uncertain function. The length of the CDR3 is 16 residues. V lost 8 bases and J 6 bases, leaving 23 bases between the germline ends. Here the CDR3 reads CASPPQEDPGPNEQFF. In DNA, the CDR3 is TGCGCCAGCCCTCCTCAGGAGGACCCTGGTCCCAATGAGCAGTTCTTC.